This passage covers 9 T cell receptor beta chains from one sample sequenced in a study of CD8 T cells in ankylosing spondylitis. Study conclusions and caveats: A TCR beta motif of about 8 highly homologous variants appeared characteristic of ankylosing spondylitis blood.

In TCRdb, the 5' RACE reads were re-called with MiXCR into one record per CDR3 protein. The sample carries over 600,000 distinct CDR3 sequences, roughly 20% recorded once. The antigens these receptors bind are not known. The sample taken for sequencing was blood, either unsorted or a sorted T cell fraction (not recorded which). The receptors were gathered from a male donor with ankylosing spondylitis.

The chain is built from TRBV25-1 and TRBJ2-5; D might be TRBD2 (6 bases). The CDR3 is 15 amino acids. Trimming removed 1 base from V and 1 base from J, with 10 bases in between. Germline CDR1 and CDR2: MGHDK and SYGVNS. CDR3 bases: TGTGCCAGCAGTGAATGGGTAGCGGTCCAAGAGACCCAGTACTTC. Protein product: CASSEWVAVQETQYF.

This clonotype was counted many times. The CDR3, as DNA: TGTGCCAGCAGTGGGACTAGCGCAGATACGCAGTATTTT. It codes for CASSGTSADTQYF. The chain recombines TRBV6-2 or TRBV6-3 with TRBJ2-3, with TRBD2 identical over 10 bases. The CDR3 extends over 13 amino acids. V lost 5 bases and J lost 4; bases outside the gene matches: 0. Germline-derived CDR1 and CDR2 are MNHEY and SVGEGT.

The V and J genes are TRBV10-3 and TRBJ2-7, with D possibly TRBD1 on 6 matching bases. The CDR3 covers 14 residues. Trimming shortened V by 2 bases and J by 1 base, and 9 bases separated the two germline ends. From germline, CDR1 is ENHRY and CDR2 SYGVKD. The CDR3 sequence: CAISEIDRSYEQYF. In nucleotides, the CDR3 is TGTGCCATCAGTGAGATAGACAGGTCCTACGAGCAGTACTTC.

The chain links TRBV7-3 to TRBJ2-7; no firm D call. The V gene lost 2 bases and the J gene lost 5 bases, with 1 base spanning the gap. Per germline, CDR1 SGHTA and CDR2 FQGTGA. The CDR3 sequence is 10 residues long. CDR3 loop: CASSLDEQYF. As DNA, the CDR3 is TGTGCCAGCAGCTTAGACGAGCAGTACTTC.

The V call is TRBV9, the J call TRBJ2-1, with TRBD1 matching over 12 bases. The CDR3 totals 16 residues. Germline assignment: CDR1 SGDLS and CDR2 YYNGEE. V shed 3 bases, J shed 7 bases, and the junction held 8 bases outside the gene matches. The CDR3 DNA reads TGTGCCAGCAGCGCGTACCGGGACAGGGGGCTTAATGAGCAGTTCTTC. This sequence encodes CASSAYRDRGLNEQFF.

About this clonotype itself: The junction and the germline gene differ at one end; a read error may be behind it. J is TRBJ1-5 and V is TRBV11-3; D gene ambiguous. The CDR3 totals 13 residues. The V gene's germline CDR1 is SGHNT and CDR2 YENEEA. The CDR3 bases are TGCGCCAGCAGCTGGTCTGTCGGCGGGCCCCAGCATTTT. Translated: CASSWSVGGPQHF.

This clonotype was recorded many times. The chain couples TRBV7-2 to TRBJ1-2; tentatively, D is TRBD1 (5 bases). V lost 5 bases and J 9 bases, leaving 13 bases between the germline ends. This CDR3 is built from 12 residues. Germline loops: CDR1 SGHTA, CDR2 FQGNSA. The CDR3 coding sequence is TGTGCCAGCAGCCCCTACGGGGGTCGCTACACCTTC. It is translated as CASSPYGGRYTF.

This clonotype was seen a handful of times. The chain couples TRBV5-1 to TRBJ1-1; TRBD1 matches at 8 bases. The V gene's germline CDR1 is SGHRS and CDR2 YFSETQ. Trimming took 4 bases from V and 1 from J; bases not matched to a gene: 12. The CDR3 has 17 amino acids. CDR3 sequence reads: CASSLKGDRTKNTEAFF. The CDR3 bases are TGCGCCAGCAGCCTGAAGGGGGACAGGACCAAGAACACTGAAGCTTTCTTT.

V is TRBV27 and J is TRBJ1-6, with TRBD1 matching over 7 bases. V trimming: 4 bases; J trimming: 13 bases; junction bases outside the gene matches: 10. The V gene's germline CDR1 is MNHEY and CDR2 SMNVEV (reference sequence). The CDR3 spans 14 residues. The CDR3 coding sequence is TGTGCCAGCAGTTCGACAGGGTCCATCGGGCCCCTCCACTTT. It codes for CASSSTGSIGPLHF.